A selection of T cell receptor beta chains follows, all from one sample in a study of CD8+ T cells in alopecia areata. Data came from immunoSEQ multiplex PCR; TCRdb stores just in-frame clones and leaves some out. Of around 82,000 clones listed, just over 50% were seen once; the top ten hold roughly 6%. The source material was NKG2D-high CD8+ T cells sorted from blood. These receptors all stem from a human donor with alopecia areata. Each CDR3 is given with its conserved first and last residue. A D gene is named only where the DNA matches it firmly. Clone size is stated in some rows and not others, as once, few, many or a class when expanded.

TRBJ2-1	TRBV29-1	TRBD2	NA	TGCAGCGTTGACGGCGGGAGCTCCTACAATGAGCAGTTCTTC	CSVDGGSSYNEQFF
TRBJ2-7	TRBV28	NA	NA	TGTGCCAGCAGTTTCCGGGGCGCCACCTACGAGCAGTACTTC	CASSFRGATYEQYF
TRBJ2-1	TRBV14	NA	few	TGTGCCAGCAGCCAAGATCCGGGCGCGGGGAACTACAATGAGCAGTTCTTC	CASSQDPGAGNYNEQFF
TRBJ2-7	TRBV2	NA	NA	TGTGCCAGCAGGGAGACACCCGCTGAACGCTACGAGCAGTACTTC	CASRETPAERYEQYF
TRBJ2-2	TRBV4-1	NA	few	TGCGCCAGCAGCCAAGGTCAAAACACCGGGGAGCTGTTTTTT	CASSQGQNTGELFF
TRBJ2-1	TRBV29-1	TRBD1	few	TGCAGCGTCGAGTATTACGGGACAGAATCAGGGCAGTTCTTC	CSVEYYGTESGQFF
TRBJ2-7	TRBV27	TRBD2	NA	TGTGCCAGTTCCCCAACGGCGCCTAGCGGGAACGAGCAGTACTTC	CASSPTAPSGNEQYF
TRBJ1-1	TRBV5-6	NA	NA	TGTGCCAGCAGCTTGGGCAGGGGAACTGAAGCTTTCTTT	CASSLGRGTEAFF
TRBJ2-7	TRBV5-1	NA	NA	TGCGCCAGCAGCTTACTTGGTCAGGTTATTGACGAGCAGTACTTC	CASSLLGQVIDEQYF
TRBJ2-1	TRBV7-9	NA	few	TGTGCCAGCAGCTTAGCCTACAATGAGCAGTTCTTC	CASSLAYNEQFF
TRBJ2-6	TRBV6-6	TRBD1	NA	TGTGCCAGCAGTTACGGGACAGGGTCCGGGGCCAACGTCCTGACTTTC	CASSYGTGSGANVLTF
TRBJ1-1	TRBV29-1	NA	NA	TGCAGCGTTGTGGGCTGGACCACTGAGGAAGCTTTCTTT	CSVVGWTTEEAFF
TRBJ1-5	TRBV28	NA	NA	TGTGCCAGCAGTTTATTAGGGCAGGGTGGTCCTCAGCCCCAGCATTTT	CASSLLGQGGPQPQHF
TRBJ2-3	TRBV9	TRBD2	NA	TGTGCCAGCAGCGTAGCGGGAGGTGAAGATACGCAGTATTTT	CASSVAGGEDTQYF
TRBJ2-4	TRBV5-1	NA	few	TGCGCCAGCAGCTTGGCAGAGGATAAAAACATTCAGTACTTC	CASSLAEDKNIQYF
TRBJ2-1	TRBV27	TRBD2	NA	TGTGCCAGCAGTGCAGCGGGAGAATGGAATGAGCAGTTCTTC	CASSAAGEWNEQFF
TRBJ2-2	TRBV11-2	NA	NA	TGTGCCAGCAGCTTATATGAGACCGGGGAGCTGTTTTTT	CASSLYETGELFF
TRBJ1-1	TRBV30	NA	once	TGTGCCTGGAGTTACACCTCTGAAGCTTTCTTT	CAWSYTSEAFF
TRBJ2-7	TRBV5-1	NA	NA	TGCGCCAGCAGATCTGATTACGAGCAGTACTTC	CASRSDYEQYF
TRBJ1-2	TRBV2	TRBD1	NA	TGTGCCAGCAGTGAGGGGACAGGGTACTATGGCTACACCTTC	CASSEGTGYYGYTF
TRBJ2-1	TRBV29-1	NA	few	TGCAGCGTTGCGCAGAACTACAATGAGCAGTTCTTC	CSVAQNYNEQFF
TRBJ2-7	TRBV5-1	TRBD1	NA	TGCGCCAGCAGCTTGACCGGGACAGGGGGCTACGAGCAGTACTTC	CASSLTGTGGYEQYF
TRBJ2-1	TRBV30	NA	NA	TGTGCCTGCCTGGGCCACGACACCTACAATGAGCAGTTCTTC	CACLGHDTYNEQFF
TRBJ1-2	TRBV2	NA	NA	TGTGCCAGCAGTGAATGGCGGTATGGCTACACCTTC	CASSEWRYGYTF
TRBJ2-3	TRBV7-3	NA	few	TGTGCCAGCAGCCCCCCTGAAACGTCCGATACGCAGTATTTT	CASSPPETSDTQYF
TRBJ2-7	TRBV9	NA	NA	TGTGCCAGCAGCGTAGCTACAGGCAGCTACGAGCAGTACTTC	CASSVATGSYEQYF
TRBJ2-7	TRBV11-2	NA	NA	TGTGCCAGCAGCTTCCGGGGCTACGAGCAGTACTTC	CASSFRGYEQYF
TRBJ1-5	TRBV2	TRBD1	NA	TGTGCCAGCAGTATCGACAGGGCAAATCAGCCCCAGCATTTT	CASSIDRANQPQHF
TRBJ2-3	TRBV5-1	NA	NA	TGCGCCAGCAGCTTGGATCCGGCTAGCACAGATACGCAGTATTTT	CASSLDPASTDTQYF
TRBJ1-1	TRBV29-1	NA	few	TGCAGCGTTCAGATGCTCACTGAAGCTTTCTTT	CSVQMLTEAFF
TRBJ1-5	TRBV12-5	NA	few	TGTGCTAGTGGGGGGCAAGGGCAGCCCCAGCATTTT	CASGGQGQPQHF
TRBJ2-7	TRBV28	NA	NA	TGTGCCACCCAGGGACGGGACTCCTACGAGCAGTACTTC	CATQGRDSYEQYF
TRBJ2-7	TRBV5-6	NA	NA	TGTGCCAGCAGCTTGGGAGATTGGGAGCAGTACTTC	CASSLGDWEQYF
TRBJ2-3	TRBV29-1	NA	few	TGCAGCGTGGACCCCCCAGCGGCTAGCACAGATACGCAGTATTTT	CSVDPPAASTDTQYF
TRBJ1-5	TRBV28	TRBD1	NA	TGTGCCAGCAGTCCTCTCGGGACAGGGATGGACCAGCCCCAGCATTTT	CASSPLGTGMDQPQHF
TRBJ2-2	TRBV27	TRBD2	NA	TGTGCCAGCAATAGACTAGCGGGTGCCACCGGGGAGCTGTTTTTT	CASNRLAGATGELFF
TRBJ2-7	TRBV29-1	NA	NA	TGCAGCGTGATCCGCCCCCCTTACGAGCAGTACTTC	CSVIRPPYEQYF
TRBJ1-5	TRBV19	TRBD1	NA	TGTGCCAGTAGTTGGGGACAGGGCAGCAATCAGCCCCAGCATTTT	CASSWGQGSNQPQHF
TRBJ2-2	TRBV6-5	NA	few	TGTGCCGGGAAAGCTAGCACCGGGGAGCTGTTTTTT	CAGKASTGELFF
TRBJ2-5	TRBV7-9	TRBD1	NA	TGTGCCAGCAGCTTGACCGGACAGGGGGCATTAGAGACCCAGTACTTC	CASSLTGQGALETQYF
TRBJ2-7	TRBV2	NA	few	TGTGCCAGCAGTGAGAGTCCCTACGAGCAGTACTTC	CASSESPYEQYF
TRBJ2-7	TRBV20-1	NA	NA	TGCAGTGCAACGCTCGACGGCGAGCAGTACTTC	CSATLDGEQYF
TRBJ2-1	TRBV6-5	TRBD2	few	TGTGCCAGCAGTGCGACCGCGGGAGGCAATGAGCAGTTCTTC	CASSATAGGNEQFF
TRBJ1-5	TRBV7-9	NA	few	TGTGCCAGCAGCTTATGGGCGGGTCAGCCCCAGCATTTT	CASSLWAGQPQHF
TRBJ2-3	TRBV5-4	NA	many	TGTGCCAGCAGCTTATACACAGATACGCAGTATTTT	CASSLYTDTQYF
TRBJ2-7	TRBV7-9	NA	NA	TGTGCCAGCAGTTACGACATTGGGGAGCAGTACTTC	CASSYDIGEQYF
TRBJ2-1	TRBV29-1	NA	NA	TGCAGCGTCCCTAATGAGCAGTTCTTC	CSVPNEQFF
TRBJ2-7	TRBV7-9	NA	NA	TGTGCCAGCACCCGGGGTACCGAGCAGTACTTC	CASTRGTEQYF
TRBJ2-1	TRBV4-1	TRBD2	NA	TGCGCCAGCAGCCACGTAGCGGGAGTTAAAAATGAGCAGTTCTTC	CASSHVAGVKNEQFF
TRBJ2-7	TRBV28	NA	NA	TGTGCCAGCAGTCCCCCCGGGCAGGCCACCTACGAGCAGTACTTC	CASSPPGQATYEQYF
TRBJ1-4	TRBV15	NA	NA	TGTGCCACCAGCACAGGATTTGAAAAACTGTTTTTT	CATSTGFEKLFF
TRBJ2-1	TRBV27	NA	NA	TGTGCCAGCAATTTTCTGCCCCCTGGTTACAATGAGCAGTTCTTC	CASNFLPPGYNEQFF
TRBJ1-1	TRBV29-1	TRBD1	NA	TGCAGCGTTTTAACAGGGGAAACTGAAGCTTTCTTT	CSVLTGETEAFF
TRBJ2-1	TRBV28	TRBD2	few	TGTGCCAGCAGGGGAACGGGACTAGCCAATGAGCAGTTCTTC	CASRGTGLANEQFF